A selection of T cell receptor beta chains follows, all from one sample in a study of glioma-infiltrating T cells after dendritic cell vaccination. Generated by immunoSEQ multiplex PCR, the TCRdb table keeps only in-frame clones and is missing some. Of roughly 82,000 clones in the sample, 70% to 90% were seen once. The specimen comprised blood, sampled before dendritic cell vaccination. The receptor source for this set is a human donor with glioblastoma. Both conserved end residues are part of each CDR3. Each record gives: clone size, V gene, J gene, D gene, CDR3 DNA, CDR3 protein. The D gene is left open where the match is weak. Rows give clone size only sometimes, using once, few, many, or a class for an expanded clone.

>-|TRBV10-3|TRBJ1-2|TRBD1
TGTGCCATCAGCGAAGCAGGGGGCAACTATGGCTACACCTTC
CAISEAGGNYGYTF
>-|TRBV30|TRBJ1-5|-
TGTGCCTGGAACAGGGAGAACCAGCCCCAGCATTTT
CAWNRENQPQHF
>-|TRBV5-1|TRBJ2-5|TRBD2
TGCGCCAGCAGCTTCGGGGGGGCGGAAGAGACCCAGTACTTC
CASSFGGAEETQYF
>-|TRBV6-1|TRBJ2-7|-
TGTGCCAGCAGGCAGGGATTGGCCTACGAGCAGTACTTC
CASRQGLAYEQYF
>-|TRBV29-1|TRBJ1-4|-
TGCAGCGTTGGTAACAGTCTAAGTGAAAAACTGTTTTTT
CSVGNSLSEKLFF
>-|TRBV7-3|TRBJ2-1|-
TGTGCCAGCAGCTTAGGGACAAACTACTACAATGAGCAGTTCTTC
CASSLGTNYYNEQFF
>-|TRBV19|TRBJ1-4|TRBD1
TGTGCCAGTAGTAAACCCACACAGGGGAGTAATGAAAAACTGTTTTTT
CASSKPTQGSNEKLFF
>-|TRBV7-6|TRBJ1-2|-
TGTGCCAGCAGCCCGGCCCCAGGGGTTCTGAACTATGGCTACACCTTC
CASSPAPGVLNYGYTF
>-|TRBV15|TRBJ2-1|TRBD2
TGTGCCACCAGCAGGCGACTAGCGGGGGTCAATGAGCAGTTCTTC
CATSRRLAGVNEQFF
>once|TRBV4-1|TRBJ1-2|TRBD1
TGCGCCAGCAGCCAAGAGCTCGAGACAGGGGGCGGTGGCTACACCTTC
CASSQELETGGGGYTF
>once|TRBV19|TRBJ2-1|-
TGTGCCAGTAGTGCTCTTTGGGGGGACCTGTTCTTC
CASSALWGDLFF
>-|TRBV7-7|TRBJ1-6|-
TGTGCTAGCAGCTTAGACGAGGTATCACCCCTCCACTTT
CASSLDEVSPLHF
>once|TRBV4-2|TRBJ1-4|TRBD1
TGTGCCAGCAGCCCGGGGACAGAGGACGAAAAACTGTTTTTT
CASSPGTEDEKLFF
>-|TRBV10-2|TRBJ2-5|TRBD2
TGCGCCAGCAGTGAGGTGGCTAGCGGAGAGACCCAGTACTTC
CASSEVASGETQYF
>-|TRBV5-1|TRBJ2-1|-
TGCGCCAGCAGCTTGGATAGGGGTGGTGAGCAGTTCTTC
CASSLDRGGEQFF
>-|TRBV4-1|TRBJ2-2|TRBD2
TGCGCCAGCAGCCAATTAGCGGGGGGGGACACCGGGGAGCTGTTTTTT
CASSQLAGGDTGELFF
>-|TRBV19|TRBJ2-5|-
TGTGCCAGTAGTATGGCTAGATACGAGACCCAGTACTTC
CASSMARYETQYF
>-|TRBV27|TRBJ2-7|TRBD2
TGTGCCAGCAGCCTTCTAGCGGGGGGAACCTACGAGCAGTACTTC
CASSLLAGGTYEQYF
>few|TRBV19|TRBJ2-7|TRBD1
TGTGCCAGTAGTACGTCCGGGACAGCCTACGAGCAGTACTTC
CASSTSGTAYEQYF
>few|TRBV5-8|TRBJ1-4|-
TGTGCCAGCAGCTTAGGACAGCTCCTAAATGAAAAACTGTTTTTT
CASSLGQLLNEKLFF
>few|TRBV9|TRBJ2-1|TRBD2
TGTGCCAGCAGCGAAACTAGCGGGGGTGTCAATGAGCAGTTCTTC
CASSETSGGVNEQFF
>-|TRBV27|TRBJ1-5|TRBD1
TGTGCCAGCAGTTTATCCCCGGACAGGCTAAGCAATCAGCCCCAGCATTTT
CASSLSPDRLSNQPQHF
>once|TRBV5-1|TRBJ2-5|-
TGCGCCAGCAGCTTGTCTCTCCCGGAGACCCAGTACTTC
CASSLSLPETQYF
>-|TRBV7-2|TRBJ2-2|-
TGTGCCAGCAGCTTTACAGGGTTAGGTAGGGAGCTGTTTTTT
CASSFTGLGRELFF
>-|TRBV5-1|TRBJ2-3|TRBD2
TGCGCCAGCAGCACTACTAGCGGGGCTAGCACAGATACGCAGTATTTT
CASSTTSGASTDTQYF
>-|TRBV6-1|TRBJ2-5|TRBD2
TGTGCCAGCACTTTAGCGGGGGGGCCGGAGACCCAGTACTTC
CASTLAGGPETQYF
>-|TRBV10-3|TRBJ1-2|TRBD1
TGTGCCATCAAGGGGGGGACAGGGTATGGCTACACCTTC
CAIKGGTGYGYTF
>-|TRBV5-6|TRBJ2-5|TRBD1
TGTGCCAGCAGCGCTGCCGGGACAGGCGCCCAAGAGACCCAGTACTTC
CASSAAGTGAQETQYF
>-|TRBV29-1|TRBJ1-1|-
TGCAGCGTTCTGTTTCCTCAGGGGCCGAACACTGAAGCTTTCTTT
CSVLFPQGPNTEAFF
>-|TRBV30|TRBJ1-3|TRBD1
TGTGCCTGCATTTACAGGGGTTACTCTGGAAACACCATATATTTT
CACIYRGYSGNTIYF
>-|TRBV5-1|TRBJ1-1|-
TGCGCCGGCAGCGATTGGGGGGTTGAAGCTTTCTTT
CAGSDWGVEAFF
>-|TRBV11-2|TRBJ2-7|TRBD1
TGTGCCAGCAGCTTTTCAGGGGGCCCCTACGAGCAGTACTTC
CASSFSGGPYEQYF
>-|TRBV4-1|TRBJ1-6|-
TGCGCCAGCAGCCAAGTTATCCTGACAGGTCTGAATTCACCCCTCCACTTT
CASSQVILTGLNSPLHF
>-|TRBV27|TRBJ1-1|-
TGTGCCAGCAGTTTATCCAGGAACACTGAAGCTTTCTTT
CASSLSRNTEAFF
>few|TRBV20-1|TRBJ1-3|-
TGCAGTGCCCTCTCTGGAAACACCATATATTTT
CSALSGNTIYF
>-|TRBV5-4|TRBJ2-1|-
TGTGCCAGCAGCTGGGGGGGGCAGTCGGGCAATGAGCAGTTCTTC
CASSWGGQSGNEQFF
>-|TRBV9|TRBJ2-7|TRBD1
TGTGCCAGCAGCGTTGGGGACAGAGGATACGAGCAGTACTTC
CASSVGDRGYEQYF
>-|TRBV5-1|TRBJ2-7|-
TGCGCCAGCAGCTTAACCAGCCCAGAGAGGGAGCAGTACTTC
CASSLTSPEREQYF
>-|TRBV6-4|TRBJ2-1|TRBD2
TGTGCCAGCAGTAAACGGACTAGATACAATGAGCAGTTCTTC
CASSKRTRYNEQFF
>-|TRBV5-6|TRBJ2-6|TRBD2
TGTGCCAGCCGGGGGGACCCCCACTCTGGGGCCAACGTCCTGACTTTC
CASRGDPHSGANVLTF
>-|TRBV7-3|TRBJ2-7|-
TGTGCCAGCAGCTTAACGCAGGGGGGAGAGCAGTACTTC
CASSLTQGGEQYF
>-|TRBV5-1|TRBJ2-1|-
TGCGCCAGCAGTCGGACGGGGGATAGGGACAATGAGCAGTTCTTC
CASSRTGDRDNEQFF
>-|TRBV18|TRBJ2-5|-
TGTGCCAGCTCAACCCCCTGGGGGCCGGAGACCCAGTACTTC
CASSTPWGPETQYF
>-|TRBV5-1|TRBJ2-1|-
TGCGCCAGCAGCTTCCAAGGGCGGGGGCGAGACAATGAGCAGTTCTTC
CASSFQGRGRDNEQFF
>-|TRBV27|TRBJ1-6|TRBD1
TGTGCCAGCAGTTCCATCTACAGGGGTCTAAATAATTCCCCCCTCCACTTT
CASSSIYRGLNNSPLHF
>-|TRBV7-3|TRBJ2-3|-
TGTGCCAGCAGCTTAGCAGGGCTAATTAATACGCAGTATTTT
CASSLAGLINTQYF
>-|TRBV10-3|TRBJ1-2|TRBD1
TGTGCCATCAGCGCAACAGGGGGAGCTGGCTACACCTTC
CAISATGGAGYTF
>-|TRBV4-2|TRBJ2-3|TRBD2
TGTGCCAGCAGCCAAGAGGGGACTAGCGGGGGGGTCGGTACGCAGTATTTT
CASSQEGTSGGVGTQYF
>-|TRBV27|TRBJ1-2|TRBD1
TGTGCCAGCAGTCGACAGGGGGCGAACTATGGCTACACCTTC
CASSRQGANYGYTF
>few|TRBV5-6|TRBJ2-4|TRBD1
TGTGCCAGCAGCTCATACCGACAGGGAGCCGCCAAAAACATTCAGTACTTC
CASSSYRQGAAKNIQYF
>once|TRBV4-2|TRBJ1-4|-
TGTGCCAGCAGCCAAGATCATCGGGGAACTAATGAAAAACTGTTTTTT
CASSQDHRGTNEKLFF
>-|TRBV19|TRBJ1-5|-
TGTGCCAGTAGTCCCCTTGCAGGGTGGGGAAGCAATCAGCCCCAGCATTTT
CASSPLAGWGSNQPQHF
>-|TRBV19|TRBJ1-1|TRBD1
TGTGCCAGTAGTATCGGACAGGGAGGAACTGAAGCTTTCTTT
CASSIGQGGTEAFF